This T cell receptor beta chain was obtained from a study of blood T cell repertoires in COVID-19. Overall study: Material from acute and convalescent COVID-19 was sourced from the United States, Italy and Spain.

Profiling relied on immunoSEQ multiplex PCR, and the TCRdb table lists in-frame clones only, not all of them. Of 190,000 or so clones listed, roughly 88% are singletons. The sequence derives from a woman aged 25-40 years with acute or convalescent COVID-19. The sequenced material came from peripheral blood.

Written as DNA, the CDR3 is TGTGCCAGCAGTCGGACGACAGGGTTGGAGACCCAGTACTTC. Protein sequence: CASSRTTGLETQYF. This chain connects TRBV28 to TRBJ2-5, with 7 bases aligning to TRBD1. Germline values: CDR1 MDHEN, CDR2 SYDVKM. The CDR3 runs 14 residues. Unmatched junction bases numbered 8, after V lost 5 bases and J lost 5 bases.